This T cell receptor (beta chain) comes out of a study of cytomegalovirus exposure and HLA in healthy donors. Use of 60 Vbeta and 13 Jbeta primers characterized the PCR. Produced via immunoSEQ multiplex PCR; TCRdb's table is partial and in-frame only. The sample holds roughly 100,000 clones; approximately 66% are singletons and the top ten take approximately 10%. As regards this clone: The antigen is not known.

Notes on the study in general: In a later analysis, TCR beta V- and J-gene trimming showed a link to a missense DCLRE1C variant. The majority of CMV-associated TCR beta chains were reported as apparently HLA-restricted in a later analysis. There were a few CMV-associated chains whose specificity for CMV antigens was confirmed in vitro. An analysis that was carried out later associated some 17,000 TCR beta sequences with HLA alleles at 0.05 false discovery rate.

V lost 8 bases, J lost 1 base, and 11 bases lay in between. Per the germline V gene, CDR1 is MGHDK and CDR2 is SYGVNS. This CDR3 is built from 13 residues. The clonotype comes from a man aged 35 to 55 in good health and CMV-seropositive. Sequencing was done on a sample of PBMCs. V gene TRBV25-1 combines with J gene TRBJ1-1; D is undetermined. CDR3 bases: TGTGCCAGCCGACTTCTGGGGAACACTGAAGCTTTCTTT. Its protein product is CASRLLGNTEAFF.